The 18 T cell receptor beta chains presented below share a single source sample, sequenced in a study of blood T cell repertoires in COVID-19. Profiled with immunoSEQ multiplex PCR; TCRdb holds only in-frame clones, not every one. The repertoire consists of 7,000 or so clones, with 85% to 90% occurring once and the leading ten covering around 4.7%. Specimen: peripheral blood. Receptor source: a man older than 75 with active COVID-19.

V gene TRBV10-3 combines with J gene TRBJ2-5; 7 bases align to TRBD1. Germline lookup yields CDR1 ENHRY and CDR2 SYGVKD. After removal of 6 bases from V and 4 bases from J, the junction contained 8 bases not matched to a gene. This CDR3 has 14 residues. The CDR3 sequence is CAIRPTGPGETQYF. For the CDR3, the DNA is TGTGCCATCAGGCCGACAGGGCCGGGAGAGACCCAGTACTTC.

The table lists this clone with a few counts. The genes are TRBV20-1 and TRBJ2-3, with 9 bases identical to TRBD2. CDR3 length: 15 residues. The J segment lost 3 bases and the V segment lost 3 bases, leaving 7 bases of the junction unmatched. Per germline, CDR1 DFQATT and CDR2 SNEGSKA (reference sequence). The CDR3 here is CSASGLAGKTDTQYF. The CDR3 DNA follows: TGCAGTGCTAGTGGTCTAGCGGGAAAAACAGATACGCAGTATTTT.

The genes are TRBV28 and TRBJ2-1; possibly TRBD1 for D (6 bases). Germline CDR1 MDHEN, CDR2 SYDVKM. CDR3 size: 15 residues. V was shortened by 7 bases and J by 0 bases, with 13 bases between the two germline ends. In nucleotides, the CDR3 is TGTGCCAGCAATCTCCGACAGGACTCCTACAATGAGCAGTTCTTC. This translates into CASNLRQDSYNEQFF. Complete variable domain (other parts from reference TRBV28 and TRBJ2-1): DVKVTQSSRYLVKRTGEKVFLECVQDMDHENMFWYRQDPGLGLRLIYFSYDVKMKEKGDIPEGYSVSREKKERFSLILESASTNQTSMYLCASNLRQDSYNEQFFGPGTRLTVL.

In its sample, this clone was seen a few times. The gene calls are TRBV29-1 and TRBJ2-7, with 8 bases lining up with TRBD2. J was trimmed by 6 bases and V by 0 bases; bases with no gene match: 7. The CDR3 length is 14 residues. Germline-derived CDR1 and CDR2 are SQVTM and ANQGSEA. CDR3 nucleotide sequence: TGCAGCGTTGAAGATGACAGCGGGAGATTCGAGCAGTACTTC. Its protein is CSVEDDSGRFEQYF.

This clone was seen a handful of times. This chain joins TRBV5-4 and TRBJ2-7; 9 bases agree with TRBD2. The V and J ends lost 7 bases and 3 bases, in that order; junction bases with no gene match: 11. The CDR3 contains 15 residues. Germline CDR1 reads SGHNT; CDR2 reads YYREEE (reference sequence). CDR3 bases: TGTGCCAGCCGGCGTAGGAGCGGGAGGTTCTACGAGCAGTACTTC. It codes for CASRRRSGRFYEQYF.

This chain uses TRBV7-6 with TRBJ2-6; TRBD1 might be the D (5 bases). Trimming pared 0 bases from V and 0 bases from J, leaving 21 bases between. The CDR3 contains 21 residues. The V gene's germline CDR1 is SGHVS and CDR2 FNYEAQ. The CDR3 reads CASSLAPLQGGFSSGANVLTF. The CDR3 DNA is TGTGCCAGCAGCTTAGCTCCCCTCCAGGGTGGTTTTAGCTCTGGGGCCAACGTCCTGACTTTC.

The genes are TRBV27 and TRBJ2-3, with TRBD2 matching over 13 bases. The CDR3 covers 20 residues. The germline CDR1 and CDR2 sequences are MNHEY and SMNVEV (reference sequence). V dropped 2 bases and J dropped 1; count of bases not matched to a gene: 12. The CDR3: CASSLRAPLAGGPRTDTQYF. The DNA of the CDR3 is TGTGCCAGCAGTTTAAGGGCCCCACTAGCGGGAGGGCCCCGCACAGATACGCAGTATTTT.

This chain uses TRBV5-6 with TRBJ1-2; 7 nucleotides align to TRBD1. Germline loops: CDR1 SGHDT, CDR2 YYEEEE. The J segment lost 8 bases and the V segment lost 4 bases, leaving 8 bases of the junction unmatched. The CDR3 sequence is 13 residues long. The DNA of the CDR3 is TGTGCCAGCAGCCCTAGACAGGGCCGGGGCTACACCTTC. Its translation is CASSPRQGRGYTF.

The chain recombines TRBV6-6 with TRBJ2-7, with a possible D match to TRBD2 (5 bases). The germline V gene encodes CDR1 MNHNY and CDR2 SVGAGI (reference sequence). The CDR3 runs to 13 residues. The V end lost 6 bases, the J end lost 4 bases, and 13 bases lay between the germline ends. CDR3 amino acids: CASRRGGEYEQYF. Here the CDR3 DNA reads TGTGCCAGCAGAAGAGGAGGAGAGTACGAGCAGTACTTC.

This chain links TRBV9 with TRBJ2-2; 11 nucleotides line up with TRBD1. CDR1 and CDR2 from the germline V gene are SGDLS and YYNGEE. The length of the CDR3 is 17 residues. V lost 5 bases and J lost 6; bases outside the gene matches: 12. CDR3: CASSVTTGQGVSGELFF. CDR3 in DNA: TGTGCCAGCAGTGTCACCACGGGACAGGGGGTTTCCGGGGAGCTGTTTTTT.

J is TRBJ1-1 and V is TRBV4-1; the D gene is possibly TRBD1 (5 bases). CDR3 size: 15 residues. V dropped 0 bases and J dropped 5 bases, with 13 bases sitting between them. Germline V gene sequence: CDR1 MGHRA, CDR2 YSYEKL. The CDR3, as DNA: TGCGCCAGCAGCCAAGAGGCGCAGGGAGGGACTGAAGCTTTCTTT. This sequence encodes CASSQEAQGGTEAFF.

The chain couples TRBV7-3 to TRBJ2-5, with D maybe TRBD2 (5 bases). V was trimmed by 5 bases and J by 5 bases, leaving 18 bases between them. The germline V gene encodes CDR1 SGHTA and CDR2 FQGTGA. The CDR3 totals 15 residues. For the CDR3, the DNA is TGTGCCAGCAGCCCAGGACCGGGGTTTGGGGAGACCCAGTACTTC. It specifies CASSPGPGFGETQYF.

The chain combines TRBV27 with TRBJ2-3, with a weak D call TRBD2 (6 bases). From germline, CDR1 is MNHEY and CDR2 SMNVEV (reference sequence). The CDR3 length is 14 residues. The V end was cut by 5 bases, the J end by 5 bases, with 14 bases between. The CDR3 loop is CASSRLAQRDTQYF. The CDR3 bases are TGTGCCAGCAGTCGGCTAGCGCAGAGAGATACGCAGTATTTT.

The gene calls are TRBV6-2 or TRBV6-3 and TRBJ2-7; TRBD2 might be the D (6 bases). Germline loops: CDR1 MNHEY, CDR2 SVGEGT. Trimming pared 6 bases from V and 2 bases from J, leaving 23 bases between. The CDR3 sequence is 17 residues long. CDR3 sequence (DNA): TGTGCCAGCAGCTCCTTTCAGGCCGCGGGGATAACCTACGAGCAGTACTTC. It is translated as CASSSFQAAGITYEQYF.

This chain connects TRBV28 to TRBJ2-3; a possible D gene is TRBD2 (6 bases). The germline V and J ends were trimmed by 5 bases and 0 bases, with 18 bases remaining between them. Looked up from germline, CDR1 is MDHEN and CDR2 is SYDVKM. The CDR3 is 17 amino acids. The CDR3 coding sequence is TGTGCCAGCAGTCCCCCCTTGGGCGGAGGGAGCACAGATACGCAGTATTTT. It yields the protein CASSPPLGGGSTDTQYF.

The CDR3 nucleotides read TGTGCCAGCAGTTTGATAGCGACTGATCGGGAGCAGTACTTC. As protein: CASSLIATDREQYF. This rearrangement joins TRBV28 to TRBJ2-7; the D gene is possibly TRBD2 (5 bases). The CDR3 consists of 14 residues. CDR1 is MDHEN, CDR2 SYDVKM, per germline. V was trimmed by 3 bases and J by 7 bases, leaving 16 bases between them.

This rearrangement joins TRBV11-3 to TRBJ2-2, with no clear D. The V gene lost 1 base and the J gene lost 8 bases, with 8 bases spanning the gap. Germline V gives CDR1 SGHNT, CDR2 YENEEA. CDR3 size: 13 residues. Here the CDR3 reads CASSLVTSGELFF. The CDR3 DNA follows: TGTGCCAGCAGCTTAGTTACCAGTGGGGAGCTGTTTTTT.

This chain connects TRBV5-1 to TRBJ1-4; 9 bases map to TRBD1. Unmatched junction bases numbered 9, after V lost 4 bases and J lost 8 bases. The CDR3 runs to 15 residues. The germline gives CDR1 SGHRS, CDR2 YFSETQ. This chain's CDR3 is CASSVGQGFGEKLFF. The CDR3 nucleotides read TGCGCCAGCAGCGTCGGACAGGGGTTCGGGGAAAAACTGTTTTTT.